This TCR beta chain was observed in a study of CD8 T cells in ankylosing spondylitis. This clonotype was counted a few times. Using its own MiXCR run on the 5' RACE reads, TCRdb lists one record per CDR3 protein. Of roughly 230,000 distinct CDR3 sequences detected, 15% to 20% appear once; the ten largest clones hold about a third. This receptor was obtained from a male donor with ankylosing spondylitis or in good health (not recorded which). The sequenced sample was blood, either unsorted or a sorted T cell fraction (not recorded which).

CDR3 region: CASRDLGLGNTEAFF. The DNA for the CDR3 is TGTGCCAGCAGGGACTTAGGACTGGGGAACACTGAAGCTTTCTTT. V is TRBV7-9 and J is TRBJ1-1; D uncertain. Looked up from germline, CDR1 is SEHNR and CDR2 is FQNEAQ (reference sequence). The CDR3 is made up of 15 amino acids. V gave up 6 bases and J gave up 1 base, with 15 bases separating them. Supplemented by reference TRBV7-9 and TRBJ1-1, the full variable domain reads DTGVSQNPRHKITKRGQNVTFRCDPISEHNRLYWYRQTLGQGPEFLTYFQNEAQLEKSRLLSDRFSAERPKGSFSTLEIQRTEQGDSAMYLCASRDLGLGNTEAFFGQGTRLTVV.